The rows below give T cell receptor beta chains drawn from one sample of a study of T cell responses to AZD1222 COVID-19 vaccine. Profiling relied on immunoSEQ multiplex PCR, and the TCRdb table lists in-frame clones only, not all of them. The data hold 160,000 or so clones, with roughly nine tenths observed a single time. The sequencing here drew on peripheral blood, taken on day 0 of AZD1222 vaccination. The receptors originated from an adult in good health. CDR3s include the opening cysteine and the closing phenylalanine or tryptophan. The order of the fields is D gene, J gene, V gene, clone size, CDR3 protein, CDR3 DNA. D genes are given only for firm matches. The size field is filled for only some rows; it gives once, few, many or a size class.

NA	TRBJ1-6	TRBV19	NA	CASSAEGKGGSPLHF	TGTGCCAGTAGTGCCGAAGGAAAGGGGGGTTCACCCCTCCACTTT
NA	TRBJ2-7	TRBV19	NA	CASKAAGFTYEQYF	TGTGCCAGTAAGGCGGCAGGCTTCACCTACGAGCAGTACTTC
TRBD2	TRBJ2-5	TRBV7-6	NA	CASSLPGTSGFGSLQTQYF	TGTGCCAGCAGCTTACCCGGGACTAGCGGGTTCGGTTCGCTGCAGACCCAGTACTTC
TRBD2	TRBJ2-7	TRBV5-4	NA	CASSPWGGTEQYF	TGTGCCAGCAGCCCCTGGGGAGGGACCGAGCAGTACTTC
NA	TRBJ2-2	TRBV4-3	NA	CASSQEVFTGELFF	TGCGCCAGCAGCCAAGAAGTCTTCACCGGGGAGCTGTTTTTT
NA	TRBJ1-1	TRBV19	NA	CAAGVTEAFF	TGTGCCGCGGGGGTCACTGAAGCTTTCTTT
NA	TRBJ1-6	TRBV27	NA	CASAGQGRYNSPLHF	TGTGCCAGCGCCGGGCAGGGCCGCTATAATTCACCCCTCCACTTT
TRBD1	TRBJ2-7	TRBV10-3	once	CAIGQGAGEQYF	TGTGCCATCGGACAGGGGGCGGGTGAGCAGTACTTC
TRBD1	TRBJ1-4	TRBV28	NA	CASLTGNEKLFF	TGTGCCAGCCTGACAGGGAATGAAAAACTGTTTTTT
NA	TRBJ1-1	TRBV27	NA	CASRPVLRALATNTEAFF	TGTGCCAGCAGACCCGTCCTAAGGGCCCTCGCAACGAACACTGAAGCTTTCTTT
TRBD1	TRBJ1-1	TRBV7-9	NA	CASSFLPGQGNTEAFF	TGTGCCAGCAGCTTTTTACCGGGACAGGGGAACACTGAAGCTTTCTTT
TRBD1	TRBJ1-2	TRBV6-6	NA	CASTEDRNYGYTF	TGTGCCAGCACCGAGGACAGGAACTATGGCTACACCTTC
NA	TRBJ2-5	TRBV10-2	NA	CASRARHIGGETQYF	TGCGCCAGCAGAGCCAGGCACATAGGGGGAGAGACCCAGTACTTC
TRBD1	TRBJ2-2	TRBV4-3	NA	CASSAGGRVTGELFF	TGCGCCAGCAGCGCAGGGGGCAGGGTTACCGGGGAGCTGTTTTTT
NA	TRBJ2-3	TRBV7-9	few	CASSARTEGDTQYF	TGTGCCAGCAGCGCCCGGACAGAAGGAGATACGCAGTATTTT
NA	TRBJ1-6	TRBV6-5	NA	CASLQQPYNSPLHF	TGTGCCAGCCTACAACAGCCTTATAATTCACCCCTCCACTTT
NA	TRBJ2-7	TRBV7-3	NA	CASSLSPSSYEQYF	TGTGCCAGCAGCTTATCCCCCTCCTCCTACGAGCAGTACTTC
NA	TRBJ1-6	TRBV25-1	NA	CASRGNSYNSPLHF	TGTGCCAGCAGAGGGAACTCCTATAATTCACCCCTCCACTTT
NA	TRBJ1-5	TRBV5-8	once	CASSLNRNQPQHF	TGTGCCAGCAGCTTGAACCGGAATCAGCCCCAGCATTTT